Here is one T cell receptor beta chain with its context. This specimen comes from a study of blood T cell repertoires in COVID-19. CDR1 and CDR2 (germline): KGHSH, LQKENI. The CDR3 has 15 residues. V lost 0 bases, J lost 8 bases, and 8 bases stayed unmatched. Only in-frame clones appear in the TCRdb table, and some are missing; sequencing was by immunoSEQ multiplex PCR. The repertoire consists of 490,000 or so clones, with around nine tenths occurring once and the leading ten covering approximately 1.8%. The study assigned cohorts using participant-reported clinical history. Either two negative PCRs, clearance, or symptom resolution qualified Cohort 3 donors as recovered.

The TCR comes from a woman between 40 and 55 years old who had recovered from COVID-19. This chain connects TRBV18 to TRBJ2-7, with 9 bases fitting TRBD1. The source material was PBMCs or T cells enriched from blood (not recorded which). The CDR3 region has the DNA TGTGCCAGCTCACCACCCGGGACAGGGATCGAGCAGCAGTACTTC. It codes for CASSPPGTGIEQQYF.